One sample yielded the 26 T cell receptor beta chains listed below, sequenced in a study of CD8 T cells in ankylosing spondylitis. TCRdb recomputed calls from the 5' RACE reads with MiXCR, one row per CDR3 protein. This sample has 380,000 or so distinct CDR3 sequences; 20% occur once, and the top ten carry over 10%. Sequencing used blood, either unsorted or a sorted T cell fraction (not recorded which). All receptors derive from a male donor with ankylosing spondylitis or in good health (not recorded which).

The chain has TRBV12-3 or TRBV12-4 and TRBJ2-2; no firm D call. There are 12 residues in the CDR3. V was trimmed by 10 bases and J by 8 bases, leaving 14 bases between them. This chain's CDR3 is CATKTSRGELFF. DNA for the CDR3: TGTGCCACCAAGACGTCCAGGGGGGAGCTGTTTTTT.

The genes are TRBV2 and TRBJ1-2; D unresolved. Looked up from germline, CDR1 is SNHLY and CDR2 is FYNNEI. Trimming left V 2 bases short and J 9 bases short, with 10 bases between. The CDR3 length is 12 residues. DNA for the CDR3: TGTGCCAGCAGTGAATCTGAGGGTAGCTACACCTTC. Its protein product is CASSESEGSYTF. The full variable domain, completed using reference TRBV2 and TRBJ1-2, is EPEVTQTPSHQVTQMGQEVILRCVPISNHLYFYWYRQILGQKVEFLVSFYNNEISEKSEIFDDQFSVERPDGSNFTLKIRSTKLEDSAMYFCASSESEGSYTFGSGTRLTVV.

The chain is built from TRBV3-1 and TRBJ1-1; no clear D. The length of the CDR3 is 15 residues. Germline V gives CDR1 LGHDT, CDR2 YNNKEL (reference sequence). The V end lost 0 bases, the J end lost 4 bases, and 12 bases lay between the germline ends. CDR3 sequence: CASSQDSEGLTEAFF. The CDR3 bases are TGTGCCAGCAGCCAAGACTCTGAGGGTCTCACTGAAGCTTTCTTT. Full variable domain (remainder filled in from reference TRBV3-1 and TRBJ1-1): DTAVSQTPKYLVTQMGNDKSIKCEQNLGHDTMYWYKQDSKKFLKIMFSYNNKELIINETVPNRFSPKSPDKAHLNLHINSLELGDSAVYFCASSQDSEGLTEAFFGQGTRLTVV.

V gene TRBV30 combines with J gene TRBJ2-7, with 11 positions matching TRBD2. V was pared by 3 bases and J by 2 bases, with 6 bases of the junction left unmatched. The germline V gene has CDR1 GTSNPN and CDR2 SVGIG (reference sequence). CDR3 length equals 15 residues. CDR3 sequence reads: CAWSTGTSGPYEQYF. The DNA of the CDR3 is TGTGCCTGGAGCACAGGGACTAGCGGTCCCTACGAGCAGTACTTC.

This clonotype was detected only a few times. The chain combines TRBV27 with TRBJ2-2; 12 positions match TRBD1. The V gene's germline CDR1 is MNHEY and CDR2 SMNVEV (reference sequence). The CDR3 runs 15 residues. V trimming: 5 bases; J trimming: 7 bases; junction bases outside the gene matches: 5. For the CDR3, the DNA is TGTGCCAGCAGTACCGGGACAGGGGGCTTCGGGGAGCTGTTTTTT. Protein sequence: CASSTGTGGFGELFF.

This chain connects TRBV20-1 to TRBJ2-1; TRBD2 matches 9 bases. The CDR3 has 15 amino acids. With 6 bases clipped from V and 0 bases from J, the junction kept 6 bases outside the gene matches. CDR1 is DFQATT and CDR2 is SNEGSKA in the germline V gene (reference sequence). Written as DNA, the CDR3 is TGCAGTGCGGAGCGGGGGGTGCTCTCCTACAATGAGCAGTTCTTC. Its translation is CSAERGVLSYNEQFF.

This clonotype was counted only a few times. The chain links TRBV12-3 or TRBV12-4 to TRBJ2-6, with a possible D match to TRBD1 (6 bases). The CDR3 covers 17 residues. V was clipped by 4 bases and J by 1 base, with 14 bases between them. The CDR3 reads CASSSYRDMSGANVLTF. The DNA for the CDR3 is TGTGCCAGCAGTTCATACAGGGACATGTCTGGGGCCAACGTCCTGACTTTC.

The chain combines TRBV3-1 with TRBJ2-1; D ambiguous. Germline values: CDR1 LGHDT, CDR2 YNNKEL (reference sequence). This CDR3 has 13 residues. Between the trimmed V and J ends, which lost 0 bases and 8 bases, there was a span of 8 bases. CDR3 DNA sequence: TGTGCCAGCAGCCAAGATTTTCGCCATGAGCAGTTCTTC. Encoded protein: CASSQDFRHEQFF.

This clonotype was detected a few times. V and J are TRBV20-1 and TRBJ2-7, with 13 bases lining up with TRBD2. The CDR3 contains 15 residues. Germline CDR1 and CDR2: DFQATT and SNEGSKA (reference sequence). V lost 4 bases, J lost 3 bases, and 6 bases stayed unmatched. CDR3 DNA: TGCAGTGCTAACGGACTAGCGGGGGCCTTCTACGAGCAGTACTTC. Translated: CSANGLAGAFYEQYF.

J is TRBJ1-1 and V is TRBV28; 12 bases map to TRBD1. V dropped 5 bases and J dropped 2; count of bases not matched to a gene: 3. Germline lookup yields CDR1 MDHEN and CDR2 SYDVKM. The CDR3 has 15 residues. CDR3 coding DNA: TGTGCCAGCAGTGGGACAGGGGGCACAAACACTGAAGCTTTCTTT. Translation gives CASSGTGGTNTEAFF.

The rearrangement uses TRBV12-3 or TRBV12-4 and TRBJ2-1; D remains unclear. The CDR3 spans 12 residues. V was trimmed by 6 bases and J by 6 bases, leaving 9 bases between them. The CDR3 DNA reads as TGTGCCAGCAGGACCCTTGCCAATGAGCAGTTCTTC. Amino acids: CASRTLANEQFF.

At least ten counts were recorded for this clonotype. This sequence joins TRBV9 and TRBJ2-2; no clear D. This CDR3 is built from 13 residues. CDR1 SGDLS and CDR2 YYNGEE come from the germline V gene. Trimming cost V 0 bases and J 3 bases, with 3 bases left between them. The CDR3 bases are TGTGCCAGCAGCGTAGGCGACACCGGGGAGCTGTTTTTT. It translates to CASSVGDTGELFF.

The CDR3 spells CASSLSSGAGQHF. In DNA, the CDR3 is TGTGCCAGCAGTTTAAGTTCTGGGGCAGGGCAGCATTTT. The chain employs TRBV12-3 or TRBV12-4 and TRBJ1-5, with a tentative D call TRBD1 (5 bases). Trimming removed 2 bases from V and 13 bases from J, with 15 bases in between. The CDR3 runs to 13 residues.

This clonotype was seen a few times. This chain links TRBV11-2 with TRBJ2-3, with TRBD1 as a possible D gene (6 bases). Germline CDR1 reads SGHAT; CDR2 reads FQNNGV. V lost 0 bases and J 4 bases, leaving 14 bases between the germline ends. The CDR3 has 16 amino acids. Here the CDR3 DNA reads TGTGCCAGCAGCTTAGACGAGGACAGAGCAGCAGATACGCAGTATTTT. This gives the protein CASSLDEDRAADTQYF. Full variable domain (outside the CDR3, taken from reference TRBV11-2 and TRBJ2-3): EAGVAQSPRYKIIEKRQSVAFWCNPISGHATLYWYQQILGQGPKLLIQFQNNGVVDDSQLPKDRFSAERLKGVDSTLKIQPAKLEDSAVYLCASSLDEDRAADTQYFGPGTRLTVL.

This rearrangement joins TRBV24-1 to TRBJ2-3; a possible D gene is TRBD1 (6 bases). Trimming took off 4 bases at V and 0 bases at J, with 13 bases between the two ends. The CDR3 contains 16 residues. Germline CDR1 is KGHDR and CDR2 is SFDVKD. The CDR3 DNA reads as TGTGCCACCAGTGACCCCGGGACACCTAGCACAGATACGCAGTATTTT. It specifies CATSDPGTPSTDTQYF.

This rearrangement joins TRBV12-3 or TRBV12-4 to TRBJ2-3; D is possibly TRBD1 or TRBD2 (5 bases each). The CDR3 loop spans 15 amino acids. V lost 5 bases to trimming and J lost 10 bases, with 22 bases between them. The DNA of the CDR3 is TGTGCCAGCAGTGCGCCGGGGCACCAACCTAGTGCGCAGTATTTT. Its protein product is CASSAPGHQPSAQYF.

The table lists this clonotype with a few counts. For the CDR3, the DNA is TGTGCCATCAGGACAACTCCGGGACTAGCGGGGAAGAACACCGGGGAGCTGTTTTTT. Amino acid sequence: CAIRTTPGLAGKNTGELFF. The rearrangement links TRBV10-3 to TRBJ2-2, with 13 nucleotides matching TRBD2. The CDR3 is made up of 19 amino acids. The trim removed 6 bases at V and 1 base at J, leaving 11 bases unmatched. Germline-derived CDR1 and CDR2 are ENHRY and SYGVKD.

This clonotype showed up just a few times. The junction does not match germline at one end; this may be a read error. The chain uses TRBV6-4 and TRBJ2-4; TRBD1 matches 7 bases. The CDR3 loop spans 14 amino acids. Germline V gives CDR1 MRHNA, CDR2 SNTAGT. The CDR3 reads CASSDEGAINIQYF. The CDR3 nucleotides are TGTGCCAGCAGTGATGAGGGGGCCATAAACATTCAGTACTTC.

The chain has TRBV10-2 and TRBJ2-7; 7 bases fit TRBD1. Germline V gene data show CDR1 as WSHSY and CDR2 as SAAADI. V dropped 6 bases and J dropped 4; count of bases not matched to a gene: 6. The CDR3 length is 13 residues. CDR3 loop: CASSGSRGYEQYF. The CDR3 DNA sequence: TGCGCCAGCAGCGGCAGCAGGGGGTACGAGCAGTACTTC.

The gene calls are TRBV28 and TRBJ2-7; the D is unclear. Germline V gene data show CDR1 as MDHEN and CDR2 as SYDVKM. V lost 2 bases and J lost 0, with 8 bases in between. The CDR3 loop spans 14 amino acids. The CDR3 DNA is TGTGCCAGCAGTTTACTGACTCTCTCCTACGAGCAGTACTTC. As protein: CASSLLTLSYEQYF.

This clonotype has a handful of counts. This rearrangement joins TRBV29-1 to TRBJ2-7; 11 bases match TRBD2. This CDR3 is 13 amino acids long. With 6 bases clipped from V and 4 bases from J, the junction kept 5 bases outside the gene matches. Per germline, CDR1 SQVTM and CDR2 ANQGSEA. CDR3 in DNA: TGCAGCGTACGACTAGCGGGGATATACGAGCAGTACTTC. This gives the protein CSVRLAGIYEQYF.

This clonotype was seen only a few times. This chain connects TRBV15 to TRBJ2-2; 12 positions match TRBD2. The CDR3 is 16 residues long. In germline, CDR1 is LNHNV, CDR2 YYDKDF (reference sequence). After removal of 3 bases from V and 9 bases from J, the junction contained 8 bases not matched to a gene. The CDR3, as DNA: TGTGCCACCAGCAGGACTAGCGGGGGAGGATGGCGGGAGCTGTTTTTT. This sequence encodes CATSRTSGGGWRELFF.

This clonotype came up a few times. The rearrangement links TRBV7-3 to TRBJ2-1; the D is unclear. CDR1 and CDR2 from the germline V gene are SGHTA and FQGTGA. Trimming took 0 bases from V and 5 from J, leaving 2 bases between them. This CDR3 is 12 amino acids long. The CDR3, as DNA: TGTGCCAGCAGCTTAACGGACAATGAGCAGTTCTTC. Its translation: CASSLTDNEQFF.

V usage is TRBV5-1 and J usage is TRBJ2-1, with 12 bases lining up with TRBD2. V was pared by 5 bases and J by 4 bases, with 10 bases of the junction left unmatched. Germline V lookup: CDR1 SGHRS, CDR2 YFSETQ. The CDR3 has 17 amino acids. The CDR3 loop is CASRLRTLAGGYNEQFF. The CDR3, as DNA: TGCGCCAGCAGGCTGAGGACACTAGCGGGGGGATACAATGAGCAGTTCTTC.

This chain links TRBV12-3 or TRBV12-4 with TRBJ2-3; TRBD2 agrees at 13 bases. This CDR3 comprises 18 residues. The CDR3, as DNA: TGTACCCTCAGCCCCGGGACTAGCGGGGCGCAGGGCACAGATACGCAGTATTTT. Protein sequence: CTLSPGTSGAQGTDTQYF.

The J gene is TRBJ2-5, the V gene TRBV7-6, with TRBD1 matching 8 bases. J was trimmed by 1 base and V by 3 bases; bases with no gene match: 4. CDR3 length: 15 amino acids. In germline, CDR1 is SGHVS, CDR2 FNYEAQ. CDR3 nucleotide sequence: TGTGCCAGCAGCTTCGACAGGGGACCCCAAGAGACCCAGTACTTC. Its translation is CASSFDRGPQETQYF.